This T cell receptor (beta chain) derives from a study of cytomegalovirus exposure and HLA in healthy donors. Germline assignment: CDR1 ENHRY and CDR2 SYGVKD. CDR3 length: 13 residues. The V and J ends lost 6 bases and 2 bases, in that order; junction bases with no gene match: 1. Findings and limits, study-wide: According to reports, the classifier identified cytomegalovirus status with high specificity and sensitivity. Rates of TCR association differed by HLA locus in a later analysis, with DRB1 highest and HLA-C lowest. Later analysis identified a missense DCLRE1C variant that was linked to TCR beta V- and J-gene trimming.

About this clone itself: Its cognate antigen is unknown.

With 60 Vbeta and 13 Jbeta primers, the PCR was carried out. Authors' analysis steps: In a later analysis, of 79 million or so unique beta chains, 9 million to 11 million appeared in at least two donors. Clones were read by immunoSEQ multiplex PCR, and TCRdb kept only the in-frame ones, dropping some. The V and J calls and clone size come from that table; D and trimming were worked out from the DNA. The repertoire holds about 76,000 clones, with nearly 80% as singletons. The specimen was PBMCs. The chain joins TRBV10-3 to TRBJ2-5; TRBD1 agrees at 9 bases. The receptor's source is a middle-aged woman in good health and CMV-seropositive. CDR3 sequence: CAIRGQGQETQYF. The DNA for the CDR3 is TGTGCCATCAGGGGACAGGGACAAGAGACCCAGTACTTC.